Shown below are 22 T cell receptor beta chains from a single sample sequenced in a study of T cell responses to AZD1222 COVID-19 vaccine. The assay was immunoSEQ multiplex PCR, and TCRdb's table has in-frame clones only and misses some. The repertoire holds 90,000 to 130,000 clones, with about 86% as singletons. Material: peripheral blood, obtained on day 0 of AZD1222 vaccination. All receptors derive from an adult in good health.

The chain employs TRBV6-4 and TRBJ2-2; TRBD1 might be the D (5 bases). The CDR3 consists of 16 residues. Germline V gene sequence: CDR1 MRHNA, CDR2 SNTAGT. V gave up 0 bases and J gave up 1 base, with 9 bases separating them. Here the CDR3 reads CASSDSGRENTGELFF. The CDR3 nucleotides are TGTGCCAGCAGTGACTCAGGCAGGGAGAACACCGGGGAGCTGTTTTTT.

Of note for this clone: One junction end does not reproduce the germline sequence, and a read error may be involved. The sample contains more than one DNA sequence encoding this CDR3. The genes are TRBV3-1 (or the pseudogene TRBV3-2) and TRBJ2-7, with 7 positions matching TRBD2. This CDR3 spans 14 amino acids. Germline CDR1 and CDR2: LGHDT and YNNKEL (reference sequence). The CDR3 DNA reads TGCGCCAGCAGCCAAGTTGCGGGGGCCTACGAGCAGTACTTC. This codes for CASSQVAGAYEQYF.

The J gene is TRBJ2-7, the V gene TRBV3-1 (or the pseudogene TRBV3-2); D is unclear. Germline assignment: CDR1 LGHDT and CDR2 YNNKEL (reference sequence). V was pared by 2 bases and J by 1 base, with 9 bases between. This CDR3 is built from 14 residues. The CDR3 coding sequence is TGTGCCAGCAGCCAAAAGGGCGGATCCTACGAGCAGTACTTC. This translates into CASSQKGGSYEQYF.

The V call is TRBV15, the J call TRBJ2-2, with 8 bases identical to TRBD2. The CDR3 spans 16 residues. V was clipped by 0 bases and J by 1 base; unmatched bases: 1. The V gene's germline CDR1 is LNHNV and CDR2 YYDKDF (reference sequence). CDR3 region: CATSRESGRNTGELFF. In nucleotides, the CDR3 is TGTGCCACCAGCAGAGAAAGCGGGAGGAACACCGGGGAGCTGTTTTTT.

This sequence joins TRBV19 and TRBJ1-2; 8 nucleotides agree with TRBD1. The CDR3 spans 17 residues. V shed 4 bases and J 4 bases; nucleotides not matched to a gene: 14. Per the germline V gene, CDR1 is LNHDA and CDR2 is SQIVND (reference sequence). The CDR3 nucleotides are TGTGCCAGTAGTAAATGGGCACCCCAGGGGGCTGGCTATGGCTACACCTTC. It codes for CASSKWAPQGAGYGYTF.

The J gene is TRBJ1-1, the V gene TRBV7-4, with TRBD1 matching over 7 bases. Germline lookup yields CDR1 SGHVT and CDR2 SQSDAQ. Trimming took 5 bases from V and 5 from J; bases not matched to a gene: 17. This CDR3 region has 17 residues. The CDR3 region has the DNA TGTGCCAGCAGCCCCAGCCCCTCCCCAGGGGGTAGAACTGAAGCTTTCTTT. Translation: CASSPSPSPGGRTEAFF.

The CDR3: CSASVYYNSPLHF. Here the CDR3 DNA reads TGCAGTGCTAGTGTGTACTATAATTCACCCCTCCACTTT. The chain recombines TRBV20-1 with TRBJ1-6; no definite D call. The V end lost 3 bases, the J end lost 3 bases, and 6 bases lay between the germline ends. The V gene's germline CDR1 is DFQATT and CDR2 SNEGSKA (reference sequence). This CDR3 comprises 13 residues.

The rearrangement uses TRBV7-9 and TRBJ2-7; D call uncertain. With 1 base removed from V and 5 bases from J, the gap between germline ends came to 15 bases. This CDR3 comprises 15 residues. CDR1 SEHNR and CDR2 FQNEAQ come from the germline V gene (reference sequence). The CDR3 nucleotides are TGTGCCAGCAGCTTAGGTTCGGCAGAGACCGACGAGCAGTACTTC. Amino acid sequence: CASSLGSAETDEQYF.

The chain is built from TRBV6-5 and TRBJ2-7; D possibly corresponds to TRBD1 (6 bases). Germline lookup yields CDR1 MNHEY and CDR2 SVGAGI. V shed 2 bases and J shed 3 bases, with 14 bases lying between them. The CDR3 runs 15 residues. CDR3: CASSYGADSRYEQYF. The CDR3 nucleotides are TGTGCCAGCAGTTACGGGGCGGACAGCCGCTACGAGCAGTACTTC.

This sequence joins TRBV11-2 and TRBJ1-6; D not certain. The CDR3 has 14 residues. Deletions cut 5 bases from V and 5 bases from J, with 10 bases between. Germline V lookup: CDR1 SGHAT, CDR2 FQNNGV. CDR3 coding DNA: TGTGCCAGCAGCCGGGCACTGAATAATTCACCCCTCCACTTT. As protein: CASSRALNNSPLHF.

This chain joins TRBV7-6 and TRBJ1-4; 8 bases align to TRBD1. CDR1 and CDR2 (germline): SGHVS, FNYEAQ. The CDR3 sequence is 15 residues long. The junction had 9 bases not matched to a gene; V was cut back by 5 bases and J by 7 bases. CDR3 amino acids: CASSVQDRAGEKLFF. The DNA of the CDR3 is TGTGCCAGCAGCGTTCAGGACAGGGCTGGTGAAAAACTGTTTTTT.

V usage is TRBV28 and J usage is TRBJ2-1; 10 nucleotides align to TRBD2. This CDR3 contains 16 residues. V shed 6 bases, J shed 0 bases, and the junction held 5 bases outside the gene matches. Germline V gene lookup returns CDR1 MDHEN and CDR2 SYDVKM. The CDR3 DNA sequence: TGTGCCAGCAGATTAGCGGGGGGAATCTCCTACAATGAGCAGTTCTTC. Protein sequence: CASRLAGGISYNEQFF. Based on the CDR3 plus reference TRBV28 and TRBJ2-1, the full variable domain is DVKVTQSSRYLVKRTGEKVFLECVQDMDHENMFWYRQDPGLGLRLIYFSYDVKMKEKGDIPEGYSVSREKKERFSLILESASTNQTSMYLCASRLAGGISYNEQFFGPGTRLTVL.

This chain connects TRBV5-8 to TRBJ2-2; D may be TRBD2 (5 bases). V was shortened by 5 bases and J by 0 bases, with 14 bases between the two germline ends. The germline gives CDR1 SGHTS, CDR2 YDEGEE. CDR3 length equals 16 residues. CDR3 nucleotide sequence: TGTGCCAGCAGGGAACGAGGGAACGCGAACACCGGGGAGCTGTTTTTT. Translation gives CASRERGNANTGELFF.

The CDR3 DNA reads as TGTGCCAGTAGTATAGTTAATAGCAATCAGCCCCAGCATTTT. Translated: CASSIVNSNQPQHF. The chain links TRBV19 to TRBJ1-5, with D uncertain. The CDR3 totals 14 residues. The V gene lost 1 base and the J gene lost 0 bases, with 4 bases spanning the gap. Germline CDR1 is LNHDA and CDR2 is SQIVND (reference sequence).

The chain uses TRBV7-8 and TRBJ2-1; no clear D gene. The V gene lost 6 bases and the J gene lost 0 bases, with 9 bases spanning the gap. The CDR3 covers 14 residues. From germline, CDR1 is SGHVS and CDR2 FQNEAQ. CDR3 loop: CASRNYYSYNEQFF. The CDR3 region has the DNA TGTGCCAGCAGGAATTACTACTCCTACAATGAGCAGTTCTTC.

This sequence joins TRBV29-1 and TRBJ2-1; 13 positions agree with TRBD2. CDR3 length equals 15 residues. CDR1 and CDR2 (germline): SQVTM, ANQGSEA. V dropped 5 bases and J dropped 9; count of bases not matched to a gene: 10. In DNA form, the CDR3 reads TGCAGCGTTCGGGGGCGACTAGCGGGAGGTCCTGAGCAGTTCTTC. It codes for CSVRGRLAGGPEQFF.

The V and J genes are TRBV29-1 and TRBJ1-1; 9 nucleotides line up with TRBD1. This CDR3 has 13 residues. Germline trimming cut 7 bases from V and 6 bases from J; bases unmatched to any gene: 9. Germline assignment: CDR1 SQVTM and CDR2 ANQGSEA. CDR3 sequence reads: CSAWGQGNSEAFF. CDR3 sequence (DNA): TGCAGCGCCTGGGGACAGGGTAATTCTGAAGCTTTCTTT.

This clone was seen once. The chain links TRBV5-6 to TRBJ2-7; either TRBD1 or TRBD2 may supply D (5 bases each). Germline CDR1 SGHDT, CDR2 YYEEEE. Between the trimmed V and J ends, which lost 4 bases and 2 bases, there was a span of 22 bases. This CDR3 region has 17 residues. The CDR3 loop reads CASSAIAPGRRPYEQYF. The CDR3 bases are TGTGCCAGCAGCGCGATTGCCCCGGGACGGAGACCCTACGAGCAGTACTTC.

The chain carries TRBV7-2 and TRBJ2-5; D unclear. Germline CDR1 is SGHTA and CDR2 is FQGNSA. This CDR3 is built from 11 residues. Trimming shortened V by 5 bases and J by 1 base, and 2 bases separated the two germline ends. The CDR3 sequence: CASSIQETQYF. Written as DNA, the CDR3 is TGTGCCAGCAGCATCCAAGAGACCCAGTACTTC. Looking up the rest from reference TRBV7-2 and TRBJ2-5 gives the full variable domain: GAGVSQSPSNKVTEKGKDVELRCDPISGHTALYWYRQSLGQGLEFLIYFQGNSAPDKSGLPSDRFSAERTGGSVSTLTIQRTQQEDSAVYLCASSIQETQYFGPGTRLLVL.

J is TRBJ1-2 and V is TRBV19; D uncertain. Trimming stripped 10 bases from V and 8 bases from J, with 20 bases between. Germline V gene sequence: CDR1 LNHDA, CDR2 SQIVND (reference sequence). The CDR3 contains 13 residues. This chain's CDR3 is CATEGLEGGGYTF. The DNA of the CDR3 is TGTGCCACCGAGGGATTAGAAGGAGGGGGCTACACCTTC.

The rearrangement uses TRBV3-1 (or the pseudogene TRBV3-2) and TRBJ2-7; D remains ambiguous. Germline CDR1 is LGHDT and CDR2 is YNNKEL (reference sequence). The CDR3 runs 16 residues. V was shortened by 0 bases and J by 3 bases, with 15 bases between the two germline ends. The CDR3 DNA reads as TGTGCCAGCAGCCAAGATGGCCGCGGAAGACTCTACGAGCAGTACTTC. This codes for CASSQDGRGRLYEQYF.

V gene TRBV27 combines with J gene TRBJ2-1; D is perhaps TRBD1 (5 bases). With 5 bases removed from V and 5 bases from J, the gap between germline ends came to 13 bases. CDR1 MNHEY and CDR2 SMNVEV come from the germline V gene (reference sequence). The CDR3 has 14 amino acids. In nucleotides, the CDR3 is TGTGCCAGCAGTCCCCGGCCAGGGAACAATGAGCAGTTCTTC. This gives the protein CASSPRPGNNEQFF.